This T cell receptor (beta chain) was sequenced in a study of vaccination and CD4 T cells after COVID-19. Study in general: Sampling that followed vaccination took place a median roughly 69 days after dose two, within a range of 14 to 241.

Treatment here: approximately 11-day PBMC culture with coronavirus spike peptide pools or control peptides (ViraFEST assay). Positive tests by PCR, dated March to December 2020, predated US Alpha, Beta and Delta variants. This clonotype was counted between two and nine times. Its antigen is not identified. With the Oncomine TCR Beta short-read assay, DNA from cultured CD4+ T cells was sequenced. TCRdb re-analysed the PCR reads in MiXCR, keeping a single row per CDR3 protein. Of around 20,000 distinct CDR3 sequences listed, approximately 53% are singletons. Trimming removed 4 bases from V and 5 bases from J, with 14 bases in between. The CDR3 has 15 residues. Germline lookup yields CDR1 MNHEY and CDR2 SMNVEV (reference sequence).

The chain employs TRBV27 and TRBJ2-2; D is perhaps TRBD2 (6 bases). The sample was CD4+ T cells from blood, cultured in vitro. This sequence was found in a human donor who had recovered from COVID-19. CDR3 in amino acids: CASSSPRGGTGELFF. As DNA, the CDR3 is TGTGCCAGCAGTTCCCCCCGGGGAGGAACCGGGGAGCTGTTTTTT.